These T cell receptor beta chains were read from a single sample in a study of blood T cell repertoires in COVID-19. Sequencing was performed with immunoSEQ multiplex PCR; in TCRdb, only in-frame clones are kept and a portion is missing. The profile covers around 140,000 clones, with roughly 84% appearing a single time and approximately 8.3% taken by the ten largest. Sequencing input: peripheral blood. The source is an older woman with acute or convalescent COVID-19. CDR3s include the opening cysteine and the closing phenylalanine or tryptophan. The order of the fields is J gene, V gene, clone size, D gene, CDR3 DNA, CDR3 protein. The D gene is left open where the match is weak. Size is stated for part of the rows, as once, few or many counts, or as a class when the clone is expanded.

>TRBJ2-2|TRBV18|.|.
TGTGCCAGCTCATCCGGGGTGAGCACCGGGGAGCTGTTTTTT
CASSSGVSTGELFF
>TRBJ1-1|TRBV30|.|TRBD1
TGTGCCTGGAGTGTTAAGGACAGGGGCGCTTTCTTT
CAWSVKDRGAFF
>TRBJ1-1|TRBV11-3|.|TRBD1
TGTGCCAGCAGCACTAGGACAGGGAGGACTGAAGCTTTCTTT
CASSTRTGRTEAFF
>TRBJ2-3|TRBV19|.|.
TGTGCCAGTAGTATAGTGTCCGGGGGGACAACAGATACGCAGTATTTT
CASSIVSGGTTDTQYF
>TRBJ1-2|TRBV5-1|.|TRBD1
TGCGCCAGCAGCTTTCCGGGACAGAACTATGGCTACACCTTC
CASSFPGQNYGYTF
>TRBJ1-5|TRBV5-1|few|TRBD1
TGCGCCAGCAGCTTCACAGGGGGGGATCAGCCCCAGCATTTT
CASSFTGGDQPQHF
>TRBJ2-2|TRBV5-1|once|TRBD1
TGCGCCAGCAGCCTACGACAGGGAGACACCGGGGAGCTGTTTTTT
CASSLRQGDTGELFF
>TRBJ1-1|TRBV4-1|many|.
TGCGCCAGCAGCCAAGATAGGGGCAGGTCGAACACTGAAGCTTTCTTT
CASSQDRGRSNTEAFF
>TRBJ2-1|TRBV5-4|.|.
TGTGCCAGCAGCTTGACTAGTCGCGAGCAGTTCTTC
CASSLTSREQFF
>TRBJ2-7|TRBV11-2|.|.
TGTGCCAGCAGCCCCGGGACTCGGTACGAGCAGTACTTC
CASSPGTRYEQYF
>TRBJ1-4|TRBV7-9|.|.
TGTGCCAGCAGCTTAACGCAGGCAACTAATGAAAAACTGTTTTTT
CASSLTQATNEKLFF
>TRBJ2-1|TRBV6-2/TRBV6-3|.|.
TGTGCCAGCATCCCGAGCGGGCCCTTTTACAATGAGCAGTTCTTC
CASIPSGPFYNEQFF
>TRBJ2-2|TRBV19|.|TRBD1
TGTGCCAGTAGTGGGACAGGAGGCCCCGGGGAGCTGTTTTTT
CASSGTGGPGELFF
>TRBJ2-3|TRBV5-1|.|.
TGCGCCAGCAGCTTGGCGCAGGTGGGCACAGATACGCAGTATTTT
CASSLAQVGTDTQYF
>TRBJ2-2|TRBV11-2|.|.
TGTGCCAGCGTTGGGACTGGGAACACCGGGGAGCTGTTTTTT
CASVGTGNTGELFF
>TRBJ1-5|TRBV7-8|.|.
TGTGCCAGCAGCTTTCGGGACAAAAAGTATCAGCCCCAGCATTTT
CASSFRDKKYQPQHF
>TRBJ1-1|TRBV6-5|.|.
TGTGCCAGCAGTTCTGTTAGCACTGAAGCTTTCTTT
CASSSVSTEAFF
>TRBJ1-5|TRBV30|.|.
TGTGCCTGGAGTCCTGCGGCCGGGAGGAGCAATCAGCCCCAGCATTTT
CAWSPAAGRSNQPQHF
>TRBJ2-2|TRBV5-4|.|.
TGTGCCAGCAGCTTAGAGCAGGGCACCGGGGAGCTGTTTTTT
CASSLEQGTGELFF
>TRBJ1-5|TRBV3-1/TRBV3-2|.|TRBD1
TGTGCCAGCGGGACAGGCAATCAGCCCCAGCATTTT
CASGTGNQPQHF
>TRBJ2-5|TRBV5-1|.|.
TGCGCCAGCAGCTTGGTGGGCAGACAAGAGACCCAGTACTTC
CASSLVGRQETQYF
>TRBJ2-2|TRBV30|.|TRBD1
TGTGCCTGGAGTGGACCGGGACAGCACACCGGGGAGCTGTTTTTT
CAWSGPGQHTGELFF
>TRBJ2-3|TRBV28|.|TRBD2
TGTGCCAGCAGGTTAGCCGGGACTAGCATTGGAGATACGCAGTATTTT
CASRLAGTSIGDTQYF
>TRBJ1-5|TRBV6-5|.|.
TGTGCCAGCACCCCAGGGAACCAAATGAGTCAGCCCCAGCATTTT
CASTPGNQMSQPQHF
>TRBJ2-7|TRBV30|.|.
TGTGCCTGGAGTGTCGGGGGAGAGCAGTACTTC
CAWSVGGEQYF
>TRBJ1-1|TRBV4-1|once|TRBD1
TGCGCCAGCAGCCAAGGGGGACAGGTCCTTCCCAGGGCTTTCTTT
CASSQGGQVLPRAFF
>TRBJ1-1|TRBV9|many|.
TGTGCCAGCACCCCGGGGATAGGCGCTGAAGCTTTCTTT
CASTPGIGAEAFF
>TRBJ1-6|TRBV13|.|.
TGTGCCAGCAGCTTAGGGAGATTTCCTTATAATTCACCCCTCCACTTT
CASSLGRFPYNSPLHF
>TRBJ2-5|TRBV4-3|.|TRBD2
TGCGCCAGCAGCCAAGATCCGGGGGGACAAGAGACCCAGTACTTC
CASSQDPGGQETQYF